Presented here are 3 T cell receptor beta chains from one specimen sequenced in a study of blood T cells in healthy people across ages. Through a sample-barcoded 5' primer and a J-beta primer mix, a second PCR was run for roughly 7 to 12 cycles. TCRdb re-called the 5' RACE reads through MiXCR, storing one row per CDR3 protein. The sample holds roughly 900,000 distinct CDR3 sequences, roughly 43% seen once. Sequenced: blood. The source of these receptors is a man aged 25 to 40 in good health.

The rearrangement joins TRBV7-2 to TRBJ2-7, with 12 bases that match TRBD1. Germline CDR1 reads SGHTA; CDR2 reads FQGNSA. This CDR3 has 16 amino acids. V gave up 4 bases and J gave up 7 bases; unmatched junction bases: 11. The CDR3 loop is CASSSTGTGGYNEQYF. As DNA, the CDR3 is TGTGCCAGCAGCTCCACCGGGACAGGGGGCTACAATGAGCAGTACTTC.

The rearrangement uses TRBV20-1 and TRBJ1-4, with D possibly being TRBD1 (5 bases). Per germline, CDR1 DFQATT and CDR2 SNEGSKA (reference sequence). Trimming took 2 bases from V and 6 from J, leaving 7 bases between them. This CDR3 region has 12 residues. This CDR3 reads CSARWGDEKLFF. For the CDR3, the DNA is TGCAGTGCTAGATGGGGGGATGAAAAACTGTTTTTT.

This clonotype was detected a few times. The rearrangement links TRBV20-1 to TRBJ2-1; TRBD2 agrees at 9 bases. CDR1 DFQATT and CDR2 SNEGSKA come from the germline V gene (reference sequence). There are 15 residues in the CDR3. Trimming cost V 6 bases and J 8 bases; bases outside gene matches: 14. The CDR3 loop reads CSASSAGGPRYEQFF. As DNA, the CDR3 is TGCAGTGCCTCGTCCGCGGGGGGGCCCCGTTATGAGCAGTTCTTC.